The sequence of this T cell receptor beta chain was determined in a study of blood T cell repertoires in COVID-19. About the study: T cells, B-cell-depleted T cells, or PBMCs provided the cDNA or gDNA that served as material.

Per the original methods: It was from reference gene primer amplification that nucleated cell counts were estimated. Profiling relied on immunoSEQ multiplex PCR, and the TCRdb table lists in-frame clones only, not all of them. The DNA was the basis for D and trimming; V, J and clone size are from that table. The table has fewer than 350,000 clones, approximately 90% seen once. V dropped 3 bases and J dropped 5; count of bases not matched to a gene: 8. Germline V gene sequence: CDR1 LNHDA, CDR2 SQIVND (reference sequence). This CDR3 is built from 16 residues. The chain uses TRBV19 and TRBJ2-5; 11 nucleotides align to TRBD2. This receptor was obtained from a woman aged 60 to 75 with COVID-19, enrolled during active disease. The sequenced sample was peripheral blood. This CDR3 is CASSITSGGPRETQYF. CDR3 nucleotides: TGTGCCAGTAGTATTACTAGCGGGGGCCCGAGGGAGACCCAGTACTTC.